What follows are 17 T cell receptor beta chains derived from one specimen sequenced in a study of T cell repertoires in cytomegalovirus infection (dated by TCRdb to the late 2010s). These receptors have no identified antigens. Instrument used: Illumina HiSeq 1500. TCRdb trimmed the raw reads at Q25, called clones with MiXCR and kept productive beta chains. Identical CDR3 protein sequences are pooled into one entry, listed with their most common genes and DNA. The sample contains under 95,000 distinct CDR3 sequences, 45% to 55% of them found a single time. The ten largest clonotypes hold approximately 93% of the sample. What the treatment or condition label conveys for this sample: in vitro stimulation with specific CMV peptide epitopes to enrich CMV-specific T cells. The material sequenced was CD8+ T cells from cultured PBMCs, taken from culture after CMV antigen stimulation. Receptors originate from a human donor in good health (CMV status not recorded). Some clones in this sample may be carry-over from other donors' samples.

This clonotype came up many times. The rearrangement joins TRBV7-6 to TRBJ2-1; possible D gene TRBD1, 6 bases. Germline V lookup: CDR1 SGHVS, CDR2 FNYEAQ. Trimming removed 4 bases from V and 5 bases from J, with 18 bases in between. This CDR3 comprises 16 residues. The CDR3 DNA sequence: TGTGCCAGCAGCTGGGGGCAAGGGAAAAAAGACAATGAGCAGTTCTTC. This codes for CASSWGQGKKDNEQFF.

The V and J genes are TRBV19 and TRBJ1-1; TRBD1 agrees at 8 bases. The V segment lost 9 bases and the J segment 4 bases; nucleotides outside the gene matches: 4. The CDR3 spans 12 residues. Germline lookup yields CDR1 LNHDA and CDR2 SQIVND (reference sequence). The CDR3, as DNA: TGTGCCAGCGGCAGGGGGCTCACTGAAGCTTTCTTT. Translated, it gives CASGRGLTEAFF.

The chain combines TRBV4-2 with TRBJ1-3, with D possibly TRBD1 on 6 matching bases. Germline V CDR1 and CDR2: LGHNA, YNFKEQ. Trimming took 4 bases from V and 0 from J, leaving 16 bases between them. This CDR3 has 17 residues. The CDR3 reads CASSRALGAGSGNTIYF. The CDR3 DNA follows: TGTGCCAGCAGCCGGGCTTTGGGGGCGGGCTCTGGAAACACCATATATTTT.

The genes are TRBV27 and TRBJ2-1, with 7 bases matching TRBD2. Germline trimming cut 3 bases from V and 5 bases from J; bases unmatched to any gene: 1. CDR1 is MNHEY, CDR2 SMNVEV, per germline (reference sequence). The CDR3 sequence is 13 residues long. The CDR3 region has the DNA TGTGCCAGCAGTTTTGGGACTAACAATGAGCAGTTCTTC. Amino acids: CASSFGTNNEQFF.

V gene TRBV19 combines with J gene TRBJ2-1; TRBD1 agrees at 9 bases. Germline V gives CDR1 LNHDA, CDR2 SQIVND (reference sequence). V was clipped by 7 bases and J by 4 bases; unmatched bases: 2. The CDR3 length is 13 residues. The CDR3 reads CASKQGAYNEQFF. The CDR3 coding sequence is TGTGCCAGTAAACAGGGGGCGTACAATGAGCAGTTCTTC.

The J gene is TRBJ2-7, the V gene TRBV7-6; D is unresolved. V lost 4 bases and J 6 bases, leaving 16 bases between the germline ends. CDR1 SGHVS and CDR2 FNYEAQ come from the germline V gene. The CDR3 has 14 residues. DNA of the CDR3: TGTGCCAGCAGCTCCTGGACCGCCATGGGCGAGCAGTACTTC. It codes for CASSSWTAMGEQYF.

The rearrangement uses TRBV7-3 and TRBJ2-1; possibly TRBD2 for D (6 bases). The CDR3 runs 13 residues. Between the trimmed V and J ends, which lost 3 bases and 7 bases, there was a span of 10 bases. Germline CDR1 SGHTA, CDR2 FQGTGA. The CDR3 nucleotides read TGTGCCAGCAGCTTCGGAGGGAAAAATGAGCAGTTCTTC. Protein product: CASSFGGKNEQFF.

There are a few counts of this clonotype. The DNA for the CDR3 is TGCAGTGCTAGACCCACGACAGGGGGCTATAGCAATCAGCCCCAGCATTTT. Encoded protein: CSARPTTGGYSNQPQHF. This sequence joins TRBV20-1 and TRBJ1-5; 10 nucleotides match TRBD1. Germline lookup yields CDR1 DFQATT and CDR2 SNEGSKA (reference sequence). This CDR3 contains 17 residues. With 2 bases clipped from V and 0 bases from J, the junction kept 7 bases outside the gene matches.

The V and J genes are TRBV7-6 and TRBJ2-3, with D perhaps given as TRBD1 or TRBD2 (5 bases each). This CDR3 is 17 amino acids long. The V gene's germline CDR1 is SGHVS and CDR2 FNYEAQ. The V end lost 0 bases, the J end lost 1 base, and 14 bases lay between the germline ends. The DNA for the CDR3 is TGTGCCAGCAGCTTAGCGCTGGGGACCGAGGGCACAGATACGCAGTATTTT. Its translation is CASSLALGTEGTDTQYF.

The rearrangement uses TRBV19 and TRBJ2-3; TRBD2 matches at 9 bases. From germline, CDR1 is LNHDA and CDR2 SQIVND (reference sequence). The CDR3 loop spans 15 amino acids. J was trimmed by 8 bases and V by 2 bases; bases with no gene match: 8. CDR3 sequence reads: CASSIWREGPGTQYF. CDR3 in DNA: TGTGCCAGTAGTATATGGCGGGAGGGCCCGGGTACGCAGTATTTT.

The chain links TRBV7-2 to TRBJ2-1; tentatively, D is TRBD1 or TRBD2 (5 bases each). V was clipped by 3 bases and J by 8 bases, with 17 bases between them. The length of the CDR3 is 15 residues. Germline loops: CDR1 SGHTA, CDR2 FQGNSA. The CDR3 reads CASSFLGVRGYEQFF. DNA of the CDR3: TGTGCCAGCAGCTTCCTGGGTGTTCGGGGCTATGAGCAGTTCTTC.

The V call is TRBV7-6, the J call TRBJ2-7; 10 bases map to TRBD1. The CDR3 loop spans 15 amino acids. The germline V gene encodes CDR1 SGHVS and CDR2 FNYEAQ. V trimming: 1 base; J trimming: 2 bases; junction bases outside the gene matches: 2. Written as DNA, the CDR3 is TGTGCCAGCAGCTTAGGACAGGGGGCGGCCTACGAGCAGTACTTC. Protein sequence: CASSLGQGAAYEQYF.

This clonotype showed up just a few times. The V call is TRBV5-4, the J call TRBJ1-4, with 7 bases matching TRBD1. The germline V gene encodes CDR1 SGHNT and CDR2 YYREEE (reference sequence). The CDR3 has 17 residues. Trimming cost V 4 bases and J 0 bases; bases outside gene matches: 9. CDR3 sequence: CASSAQAQGATNEKLFF. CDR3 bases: TGTGCCAGCAGCGCCCAAGCGCAGGGGGCAACTAATGAAAAACTGTTTTTT.

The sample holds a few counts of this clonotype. CDR3 nucleotides: TGTGCCAGCAGTTCACTCCAGATAATGGCGAACACTGAAGCTTTCTTT. Translation: CASSSLQIMANTEAFF. This chain joins TRBV12-3 or TRBV12-4 and TRBJ1-1, with no clear D. The CDR3 length is 16 residues. The V gene lost 4 bases and the J gene lost 1 base, with 16 bases spanning the gap.

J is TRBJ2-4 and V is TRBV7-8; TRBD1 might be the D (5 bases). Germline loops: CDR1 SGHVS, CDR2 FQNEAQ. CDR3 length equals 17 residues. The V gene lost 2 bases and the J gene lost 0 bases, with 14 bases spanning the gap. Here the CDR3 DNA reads TGTGCCAGCAGCTTAAGGGGCAGGGTCCTAGCCAAAAACATTCAGTACTTC. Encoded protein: CASSLRGRVLAKNIQYF. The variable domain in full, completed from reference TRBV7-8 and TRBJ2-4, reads GAGVSQSPRYKVAKRGQDVALRCDPISGHVSLFWYQQALGQGPEFLTYFQNEAQLDKSGLPSDRFFAERPEGSVSTLKIQRTQQEDSAVYLCASSLRGRVLAKNIQYFGAGTRLSVL.

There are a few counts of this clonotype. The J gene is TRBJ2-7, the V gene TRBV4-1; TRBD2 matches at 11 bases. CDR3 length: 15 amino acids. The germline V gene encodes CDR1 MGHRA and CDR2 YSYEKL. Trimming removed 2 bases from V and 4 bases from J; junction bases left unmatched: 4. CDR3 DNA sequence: TGCGCCAGCAGCCAACGGGGACTAGCGGTATACGAGCAGTACTTC. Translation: CASSQRGLAVYEQYF.

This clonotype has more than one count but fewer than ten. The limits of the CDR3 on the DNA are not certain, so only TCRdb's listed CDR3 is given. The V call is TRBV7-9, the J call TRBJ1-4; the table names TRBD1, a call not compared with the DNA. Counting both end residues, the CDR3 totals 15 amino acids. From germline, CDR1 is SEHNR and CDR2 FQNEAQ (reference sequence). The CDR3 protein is CASSFGQGVMEKLFF.